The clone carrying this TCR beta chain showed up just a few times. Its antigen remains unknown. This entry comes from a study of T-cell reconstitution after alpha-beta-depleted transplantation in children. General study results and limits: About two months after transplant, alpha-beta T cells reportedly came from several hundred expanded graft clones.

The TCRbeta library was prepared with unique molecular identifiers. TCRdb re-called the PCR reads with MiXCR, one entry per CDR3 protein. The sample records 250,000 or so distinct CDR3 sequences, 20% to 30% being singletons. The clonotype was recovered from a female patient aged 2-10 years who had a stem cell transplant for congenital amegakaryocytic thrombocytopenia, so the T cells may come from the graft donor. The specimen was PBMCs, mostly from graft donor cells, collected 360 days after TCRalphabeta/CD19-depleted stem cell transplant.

The CDR3 sequence is CASSQEPARDEQFF. CDR3 nucleotides: TGCGCCAGCAGCCAAGAACCTGCCAGGGATGAGCAGTTCTTC. The gene calls are TRBV4-1 and TRBJ2-1; D is possibly TRBD1 (5 bases). The CDR3 totals 14 residues. Trimming cost V 0 bases and J 8 bases, with 11 bases left between them. Germline CDR1 reads MGHRA; CDR2 reads YSYEKL.